This T cell receptor beta chain was sequenced in a study of blood T cell repertoires in COVID-19. With V trimmed by 5 bases and J by 3 bases, 4 bases remained unmatched. The CDR3 sequence is 15 residues long. CDR1 is SEHNR, CDR2 FQNEAQ, per germline (reference sequence). Sequencing used immunoSEQ multiplex PCR; TCRdb keeps in-frame clones, though not all of them. The data show fewer than 120,000 clones, 70% to 90% seen once. The sequenced material came from peripheral blood. The rearrangement links TRBV7-9 to TRBJ2-7; 13 bases fit TRBD2. This TCR was sampled from a woman between 45 and 60 years old with acute or convalescent COVID-19. For the CDR3, the DNA is TGTGCCAGCAGCCAGGGACTAGCGGGATTCTACGAGCAGTACTTC. Protein sequence: CASSQGLAGFYEQYF. The variable domain in full, with the rest retrieved from reference TRBV7-9 and TRBJ2-7, is DTGVSQNPRHKITKRGQNVTFRCDPISEHNRLYWYRQTLGQGPEFLTYFQNEAQLEKSRLLSDRFSAERPKGSFSTLEIQRTEQGDSAMYLCASSQGLAGFYEQYFGPGTRLTVT.